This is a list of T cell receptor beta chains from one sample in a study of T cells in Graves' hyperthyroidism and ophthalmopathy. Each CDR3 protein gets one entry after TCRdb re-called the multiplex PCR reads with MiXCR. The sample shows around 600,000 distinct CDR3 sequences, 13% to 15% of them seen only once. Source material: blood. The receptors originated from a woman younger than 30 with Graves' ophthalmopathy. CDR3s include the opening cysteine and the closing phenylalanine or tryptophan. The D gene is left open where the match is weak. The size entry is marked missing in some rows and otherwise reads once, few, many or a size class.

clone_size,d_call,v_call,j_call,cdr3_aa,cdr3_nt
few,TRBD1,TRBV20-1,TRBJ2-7,CSAPGRGRLVEQYF,TGCAGTGCCCCCGGCAGGGGGCGGTTAGTCGAGCAGTACTTC
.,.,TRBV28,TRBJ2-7,CASSLSGGRSTYEQYF,TGTGCCAGCAGTTTATCTGGGGGGCGGAGTACCTACGAGCAGTACTTC
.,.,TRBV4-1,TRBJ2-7,CASSQGKDRPYEQYF,TGCGCCAGCAGCCAGGGAAAGGACAGACCCTACGAGCAGTACTTC
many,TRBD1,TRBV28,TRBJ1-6,CASRPTGSGSPLHF,TGTGCCAGCAGACCGACAGGGAGTGGTTCACCCCTCCACTTT
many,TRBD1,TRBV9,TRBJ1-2,CASSSGTGGGNYGYTF,TGTGCCAGCAGCTCCGGGACAGGGGGCGGTAACTATGGCTACACCTTC
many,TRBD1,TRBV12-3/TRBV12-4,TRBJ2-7,CASRRPGQGDYEQYF,TGTGCCAGCAGGAGACCGGGACAGGGGGATTACGAGCAGTACTTC
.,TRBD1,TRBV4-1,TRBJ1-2,CASSHPRTGGIYGYTF,TGCGCCAGCAGCCATCCCCGGACAGGGGGTATCTATGGCTACACCTTC
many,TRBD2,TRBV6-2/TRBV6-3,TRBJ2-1,CASSYSAGVEDEQFF,TGTGCCAGCAGTTACTCGGCGGGAGTGGAGGATGAGCAGTTCTTC
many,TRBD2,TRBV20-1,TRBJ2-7,CSAAASGRSYEQYF,TGCAGTGCTGCCGCTAGCGGGAGGTCCTACGAGCAGTACTTC
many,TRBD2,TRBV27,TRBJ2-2,CASSPASGSPRGGELFF,TGTGCCAGCAGTCCCGCTAGCGGGAGTCCCCGCGGCGGGGAGCTGTTTTTT
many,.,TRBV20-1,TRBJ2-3,CSAIKTTTDTQYF,TGCAGTGCTATAAAGACAACTACAGATACGCAGTATTTT
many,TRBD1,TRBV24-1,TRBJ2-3,CATSDPPGQGTDTQYF,TGTGCCACCAGTGATCCTCCGGGACAGGGAACAGATACGCAGTATTTT
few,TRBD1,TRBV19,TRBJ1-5,CASSIGGGGGQPQHF,TGTGCCAGTAGTATAGGAGGGGGCGGGGGTCAGCCCCAGCATTTT
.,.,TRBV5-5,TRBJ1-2,CASSLSNNYGYTF,TGTGCCAGCAGCTTGTCCAATAACTATGGCTACACCTTC
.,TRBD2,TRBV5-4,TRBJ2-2,CASSLASTSGMNTGELFF,TGTGCCAGCAGCTTGGCCTCGACTAGCGGGATGAACACCGGGGAGCTGTTTTTT
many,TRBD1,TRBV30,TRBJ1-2,CAWSVWDRASRGYTF,TGTGCCTGGAGTGTATGGGACAGGGCGTCGAGAGGCTACACCTTC
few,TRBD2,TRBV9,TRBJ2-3,CASSLPLGSGRSTDTQYF,TGTGCCAGCAGCCTACCTCTTGGAAGCGGGAGAAGCACAGATACGCAGTATTTT
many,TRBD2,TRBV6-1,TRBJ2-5,CASSGGSLETQYF,TGTGCCAGCAGTGGCGGGAGTCTAGAGACCCAGTACTTC
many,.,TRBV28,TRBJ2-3,CASSFTGTRSTDTQYF,TGTGCCAGCAGTTTCACCGGGACAAGAAGCACAGATACGCAGTATTTT
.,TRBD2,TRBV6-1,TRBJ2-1,CASSRAFGGGFDNEQFF,TGTGCCAGCAGTAGGGCCTTCGGGGGGGGCTTTGACAATGAGCAGTTCTTC
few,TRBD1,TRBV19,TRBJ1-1,CASRDPYRGITEAFF,TGTGCCAGTAGGGACCCCTACAGGGGGATTACTGAAGCTTTCTTT
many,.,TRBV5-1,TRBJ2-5,CASKQEETQYF,TGCGCCAGCAAGCAAGAAGAGACCCAGTACTTC
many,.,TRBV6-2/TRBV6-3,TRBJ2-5,CASSYYQETQYF,TGTGCCAGCAGTTACTACCAAGAGACCCAGTACTTC
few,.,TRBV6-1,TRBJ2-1,CASRTTRRDPSYNEQFF,TGTGCCAGCAGGACCACCCGCCGGGACCCATCCTACAATGAGCAGTTCTTC
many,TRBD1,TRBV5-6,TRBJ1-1,CASSFGQGWGTPLEAFF,TGTGCCAGCAGCTTCGGACAGGGATGGGGAACTCCCTTAGAAGCTTTCTTT
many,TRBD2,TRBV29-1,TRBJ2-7,CSVELGLAGGRNEQYF,TGCAGCGTTGAATTAGGGCTAGCGGGAGGGAGAAACGAGCAGTACTTC
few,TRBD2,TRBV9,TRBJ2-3,CASSVAGLAPTDTQYF,TGTGCCAGCAGCGTAGCGGGACTAGCTCCCACAGATACGCAGTATTTT